The rows below give T cell receptor beta chains drawn from one sample of a study of blood T cells in healthy people across ages. TCRdb re-called the 5' RACE reads with MiXCR, one entry per CDR3 protein. The sample holds over a million distinct CDR3 sequences, about 45% seen once. The sample comprised blood. The source is a woman between 18 and 29 years old in good health. Each CDR3 is given with its conserved first and last residue. A D gene is named only where the DNA matches it firmly. Size is stated for part of the rows, as once, few or many counts, or as a class when the clone is expanded.

v_gene	j_gene	abundance	len	d_gene	CDR3nt	CDR3aa
TRBV4-3	TRBJ1-3	few	15	.	TGCGCCAGCAGCCAAGCGGACGCCTCTGGAAACACCATATATTTT	CASSQADASGNTIYF
TRBV6-2/TRBV6-3	TRBJ1-5	.	15	.	TGTGCCAGCAGCCGACAGGATGGTGTGTTACAGCCCCAGCATTTT	CASSRQDGVLQPQHF
TRBV21-1	TRBJ2-7	.	17	.	TGTGCCAGCAGCAAACGGCGGCCGGGACTAGGGATTTACGAGCAGTACTTC	CASSKRRPGLGIYEQYF
TRBV12-3/TRBV12-4	TRBJ1-1	.	14	.	TGTGCCAGCAGTGTAAGGTACAGGGACACTGAAGCTTTCTTT	CASSVRYRDTEAFF
TRBV27	TRBJ2-7	.	14	.	TGTGCCAGCAGTTTAACAGGCTTGCCCTACGGGCAGTACTTC	CASSLTGLPYGQYF
TRBV2	TRBJ2-7	.	15	TRBD1	TGTGCCAGTAAGAAACAGGGGGAGCACGGCTACGAGCAGTACTTC	CASKKQGEHGYEQYF
TRBV7-9	TRBJ1-4	once	17	.	TGTGCCAGCAGCTTCCCCCCCCCTTGGGCAACTAATGAAAAACTGTTTTTT	CASSFPPPWATNEKLFF
TRBV2	TRBJ1-1	.	15	.	TGTGCCAGCAGTGAAGCGCTTGCCAGAGGAGCTGAAGCTTTCTTT	CASSEALARGAEAFF
TRBV28	TRBJ2-7	.	14	TRBD1	TGTGCCAGCAGTTCTCCCCGGGACAGCTACGAGCAGTACTTC	CASSSPRDSYEQYF
TRBV29-1	TRBJ2-3	.	15	TRBD2	TGCAGCGCACCGGGACTAGCGGGACGCCCAGATACGCAGTATTTT	CSAPGLAGRPDTQYF
TRBV6-5	TRBJ2-4	.	18	TRBD1	TGTGCCAGCAGTTACTCGAGCCCGGGACAGGGTCGTGGAAACATTCAGTACTTC	CASSYSSPGQGRGNIQYF
TRBV12-5	TRBJ2-3	few	15	.	TGTGCTAGTGGTCCCCCGTTCGGATTCACAGATACGCAGTATTTT	CASGPPFGFTDTQYF
TRBV20-1	TRBJ1-2	once	13	.	TGCAGTGCTAGGCAGCCACTCGGCTATGGCTACACCTTC	CSARQPLGYGYTF
TRBV11-2	TRBJ2-5	.	13	TRBD1	TGTACCAGCAGCCCGACAGGGACAGAGACCCAGTACTTC	CTSSPTGTETQYF
TRBV5-1	TRBJ2-3	.	16	TRBD2	TGCGCCAGCCGCTTGGAGGCTAGCGGGAGCGCAGATACGCAGTATTTT	CASRLEASGSADTQYF
TRBV6-5	TRBJ1-5	.	13	TRBD1	TGTGCCAGCATGACAGGGGCCAATCAGCCCCAGCATTTT	CASMTGANQPQHF
TRBV21-1	TRBJ2-7	few	17	.	TGTGCCAGCAGCAAAAAGGGACCCATCCAGGGAAGGGTCGAGCAGTACTTC	CASSKKGPIQGRVEQYF
TRBV15	TRBJ2-7	.	15	TRBD1	TGTGCCACCAGCAAGGACAGGGGGTTATACTACGAGCAGTACTTC	CATSKDRGLYYEQYF
TRBV4-1	TRBJ1-2	.	15	.	TGCGCCAGCAGCCAAGTTCCCGTCGGTCGGTATGGCTACACCTTC	CASSQVPVGRYGYTF
TRBV5-1	TRBJ1-2	.	13	TRBD1	TGCACCAGCAATCGAGACAGGGACTATGGCTACACCTTC	CTSNRDRDYGYTF
TRBV5-6	TRBJ2-6	.	19	TRBD1	TGTGCCAGCAGCTTGGAAGGGGACAGGGAATTCGGTGGGGCCAACGTCCTGACTTTC	CASSLEGDREFGGANVLTF
TRBV12-3/TRBV12-4	TRBJ2-4	.	15	.	TGTGCCAGCAGTTTTGGGGGGCGCTGGATAAACATTCAGTACTTC	CASSFGGRWINIQYF
TRBV29-1	TRBJ2-1	.	13	.	TGCAGCGTTGAGGGCCAATCCTACAATGAGCAGTTCTTC	CSVEGQSYNEQFF
TRBV29-1	TRBJ2-5	.	14	TRBD2	TGCAGCGCTGGGACTAGCGGGAGGGTGGGTGAGCAGTACTTC	CSAGTSGRVGEQYF
TRBV7-9	TRBJ2-3	few	18	TRBD2	TGTGCCAGCAGCGCCGGACTAGCGGGCACCAGGTCCACAGATACGCAGTATTTT	CASSAGLAGTRSTDTQYF
TRBV12-3/TRBV12-4	TRBJ2-1	few	15	TRBD2	TGTGCCAGCAGTTCGGGACTAGCGGTGGACAATGAGCAGTTCTTC	CASSSGLAVDNEQFF
TRBV7-2	TRBJ2-3	.	13	.	TGTGCCAGCAGCTTTCAACCCGCATATACGCAGTATTTT	CASSFQPAYTQYF
TRBV29-1	TRBJ1-1	.	12	TRBD1	TGCAGCGTGCTACAGGGGGCCCCTGAAGCTTTCTTT	CSVLQGAPEAFF
TRBV2	TRBJ2-3	.	18	TRBD2	TGTGCCAGCAGCGGCAGGGGACTAGCGGGTTTTAGCACAGATACGCAGTATTTT	CASSGRGLAGFSTDTQYF
TRBV27	TRBJ1-4	few	16	.	TGTGCCAGCAGTAATAATAGTCCAGGGTATAATGAAAAACTGTTTTTT	CASSNNSPGYNEKLFF
TRBV2	TRBJ2-7	once	13	TRBD2	TGTGCCAGTGCAAGCCTAGCGGGGCACGAGCAGTACTTC	CASASLAGHEQYF
TRBV4-3	TRBJ1-6	many	15	.	TGCGCCAGCAGCCAAGGGGGGACGCCCTCTTCACCCCTCCACTTT	CASSQGGTPSSPLHF